These 4 T cell receptor beta chains came from one sample sequenced in a study of blood T cell repertoires in COVID-19. TCRdb's table, derived via immunoSEQ multiplex PCR, lists solely in-frame clones and lacks some. The table shows roughly 80,000 clones, with 60% to 80% occurring only once. Specimen: peripheral blood. The receptors derive from a man between 65 and 85 years old with active or convalescent COVID-19.

The chain joins TRBV28 to TRBJ1-1; 7 nucleotides agree with TRBD1. CDR1 MDHEN and CDR2 SYDVKM come from the germline V gene. This CDR3 region has 21 residues. V shed 5 bases, J shed 1 base, and the junction held 25 bases outside the gene matches. CDR3 protein: CASSTNPGQYLTVGPNTEAFF. CDR3 nucleotide sequence: TGTGCCAGCAGTACTAATCCGGGACAGTACCTCACCGTAGGACCGAACACTGAAGCTTTCTTT. Drawing the rest from reference TRBV28 and TRBJ1-1, the complete variable domain is DVKVTQSSRYLVKRTGEKVFLECVQDMDHENMFWYRQDPGLGLRLIYFSYDVKMKEKGDIPEGYSVSREKKERFSLILESASTNQTSMYLCASSTNPGQYLTVGPNTEAFFGQGTRLTVV.

The table lists this clone with a count of one. The genes are TRBV2 and TRBJ2-3; 7 bases are shared with TRBD2. V was pared by 7 bases and J by 0 bases, with 7 bases of the junction left unmatched. The germline V gene has CDR1 SNHLY and CDR2 FYNNEI. The length of the CDR3 is 15 residues. The CDR3 coding sequence is TGTGCCAGCAAAGGCGGGGGAACTAGCACAGATACGCAGTATTTT. Encoded protein: CASKGGGTSTDTQYF.

The chain employs TRBV12-3 or TRBV12-4 and TRBJ2-7, with TRBD2 as a possible D gene (5 bases). The CDR3 runs 13 residues. Trimming cost V 5 bases and J 6 bases, with 14 bases left between them. CDR3 amino acids: CASSVGGYAEQYF. The CDR3 DNA is TGTGCCAGCAGTGTCGGCGGGTACGCCGAGCAGTACTTC.

The chain employs TRBV11-2 and TRBJ2-4, with 11 bases lining up with TRBD1. Trimming at V came to 5 bases and at J to 5 bases, leaving 5 bases not matched to a gene. Germline CDR1 SGHAT, CDR2 FQNNGV. The length of the CDR3 is 15 residues. As DNA, the CDR3 is TGTGCCAGCAGCACGGACAGGGGGCCTCAAAACATTCAGTACTTC. This translates into CASSTDRGPQNIQYF.